Sequencing of this T cell receptor beta chain was carried out in a study of neurological immune-mediated disorders. This CDR3 is 14 amino acids long. V was trimmed by 6 bases and J by 2 bases, leaving 14 bases between them. Germline-derived CDR1 and CDR2 are ENHRY and SYGVKD. MiXCR was run by TCRdb on the 5' RACE reads, yielding one entry per CDR3 protein. Here the sample spans nearly 60,000 distinct CDR3 sequences, about 3.3% being singletons. This clonotype was picked up many times. The sequence was obtained from a woman in her fifties or sixties with multiple sclerosis. V and J are TRBV10-3 and TRBJ2-7; unclear D gene. Sequencing was carried out using PBMCs. The CDR3 spells CAIRGATGTYEQYF. CDR3 in DNA: TGTGCCATCAGGGGCGCGACGGGTACCTACGAGCAGTACTTC.